The 23 T cell receptor beta chains below were found in one sample sequenced in a study of blood T cell repertoires in COVID-19. The table came from immunoSEQ multiplex PCR; TCRdb's copy has only in-frame clones and leaves some out. The sample includes 200,000 to 250,000 clones, 82% seen only once; the top ten take approximately 5.2%. Input material: peripheral blood. The receptors originated from a woman aged 70-85 years with COVID-19, enrolled during active disease.

This clone was observed once. V is TRBV24-1 and J is TRBJ2-7, with 7 bases lining up with TRBD1. This CDR3 comprises 15 residues. Germline-derived CDR1 and CDR2 are KGHDR and SFDVKD. V lost 2 bases and J lost 7; bases outside the gene matches: 10. CDR3 coding DNA: TGTGCCACCAGTGATTCTTCAGACAGGGTAAGGGAGCAGTACTTC. This sequence encodes CATSDSSDRVREQYF.

The chain carries TRBV7-9 and TRBJ2-1, with 14 bases matching TRBD2. Trimming removed 3 bases from V and 10 bases from J; junction bases left unmatched: 2. The CDR3 consists of 14 residues. Germline values: CDR1 SEHNR, CDR2 FQNEAQ (reference sequence). This chain's CDR3 is CASSLGLAGEEQFF. CDR3 in DNA: TGTGCCAGCAGCTTGGGACTAGCGGGAGAGGAGCAGTTCTTC. The whole variable domain, filled in from reference TRBV7-9 and TRBJ2-1, reads DTGVSQNPRHKITKRGQNVTFRCDPISEHNRLYWYRQTLGQGPEFLTYFQNEAQLEKSRLLSDRFSAERPKGSFSTLEIQRTEQGDSAMYLCASSLGLAGEEQFFGPGTRLTVL.

This sequence joins TRBV9 and TRBJ2-1, with D tentatively TRBD1 (5 bases). Germline CDR1 is SGDLS and CDR2 is YYNGEE. Between the trimmed V and J ends, which lost 0 bases and 0 bases, there was a span of 22 bases. The CDR3 contains 20 residues. In DNA, the CDR3 is TGTGCCAGCAGCGTAGCACCTGGGGCAGGTTCTCGAAGCTCCTACAATGAGCAGTTCTTC. Translation: CASSVAPGAGSRSSYNEQFF. The full variable domain, rest sourced from reference TRBV9 and TRBJ2-1, is DSGVTQTPKHLITATGQRVTLRCSPRSGDLSVYWYQQSLDQGLQFLIQYYNGEERAKGNILERFSAQQFPDLHSELNLSSLELGDSALYFCASSVAPGAGSRSSYNEQFFGPGTRLTVL.

The chain has TRBV1 and TRBJ1-4. TRBV1 is flagged as a pseudogene. The CDR3 runs to 14 residues. CDR3 bases: TGCACCAGCAGCCATTCCGTCACCGTACGCGGGCTGTTTTTT. It codes for CTSSHSVTVRGLFF.

V usage is TRBV5-1 and J usage is TRBJ2-1; 8 nucleotides agree with TRBD2. Germline lookup yields CDR1 SGHRS and CDR2 YFSETQ. Trimming cost V 2 bases and J 2 bases; bases outside gene matches: 6. CDR3 size: 16 residues. The CDR3 reads CASSFAGGITYNEQFF. CDR3 sequence (DNA): TGCGCCAGCAGCTTTGCGGGAGGAATTACCTACAATGAGCAGTTCTTC.

This clone came up once. The chain joins TRBV5-1 to TRBJ2-1; weak D call: TRBD2 (5 bases). The CDR3 has 14 amino acids. The V gene lost 7 bases and the J gene lost 0 bases, with 11 bases spanning the gap. CDR1 is SGHRS and CDR2 is YFSETQ in the germline V gene. Written as DNA, the CDR3 is TGCGCCAGCGGGGAAGGGAGCTCCTACAATGAGCAGTTCTTC. It codes for CASGEGSSYNEQFF.

This chain connects TRBV15 to TRBJ2-1; D perhaps matches TRBD2 (5 bases). The germline CDR1 and CDR2 sequences are LNHNV and YYDKDF (reference sequence). V shed 5 bases and J shed 0 bases, with 8 bases lying between them. CDR3 length equals 14 residues. CDR3 in amino acids: CATSAGSSYNEQFF. The CDR3 coding sequence is TGTGCCACCAGCGCGGGTAGCTCCTACAATGAGCAGTTCTTC.

In its sample, this clone was seen once. The V and J genes are TRBV30 and TRBJ1-2, with D unclear. Per the germline V gene, CDR1 is GTSNPN and CDR2 is SVGIG (reference sequence). The CDR3 runs to 13 residues. V was pared by 2 bases and J by 6 bases, with 13 bases between. The DNA for the CDR3 is TGTGCCTGGAGTACACAGATAGTTGATGGCTACACCTTC. It yields the protein CAWSTQIVDGYTF.

The genes are TRBV4-1 and TRBJ1-2; no definite D call. Germline assignment: CDR1 MGHRA and CDR2 YSYEKL. V lost 1 base, J lost 3 bases, and 15 bases lay in between. This CDR3 has 16 amino acids. Written as DNA, the CDR3 is TGCGCCAGCAGCCAAGGCGAGGGAAGTTATGACTATGGCTACACCTTC. This encodes CASSQGEGSYDYGYTF.

The table lists this clone with a count of one. This sequence joins TRBV6-2 or TRBV6-3 and TRBJ1-5; weak D call: TRBD1 (6 bases). Between the trimmed V and J ends, which lost 6 bases and 5 bases, there was a span of 17 bases. CDR3 length: 15 residues. Germline CDR1 reads MNHEY; CDR2 reads SVGEGT. The CDR3 DNA is TGTGCCAGCAGCAGGACAGCGAAAAATTATCAGCCCCAGCATTTT. Its translation is CASSRTAKNYQPQHF.

There are a few counts of this clone. The V gene is TRBV5-4, the J gene TRBJ2-2, with 8 bases aligning to TRBD2. After removal of 4 bases from V and 2 bases from J, the junction contained 4 bases not matched to a gene. Germline loops: CDR1 SGHNT, CDR2 YYREEE (reference sequence). This CDR3 comprises 15 residues. The CDR3 coding sequence is TGTGCCAGCAGCCGGGGGGGACTCAACACCGGGGAGCTGTTTTTT. It translates to CASSRGGLNTGELFF.

This clone turned up a few times. The chain combines TRBV7-2 with TRBJ1-2; D unclear. CDR1 SGHTA and CDR2 FQGNSA come from the germline V gene. This CDR3 comprises 14 residues. V was clipped by 2 bases and J by 4 bases, with 11 bases between them. Here the CDR3 DNA reads TGTGCCAGCAGCTTATCCTCTGAGGTCTATGGCTACACCTTC. Its translation is CASSLSSEVYGYTF.

The genes are TRBV5-1 and TRBJ1-6; weak D call: TRBD1 (6 bases). V was shortened by 4 bases and J by 5 bases, with 19 bases between the two germline ends. The CDR3 runs 17 residues. Germline V gives CDR1 SGHRS, CDR2 YFSETQ. Here the CDR3 reads CASSVNTGTNNNSPLHF. Here the CDR3 DNA reads TGCGCCAGCAGCGTTAACACTGGGACAAATAATAATTCACCCCTCCACTTT.

The rearrangement joins TRBV6-5 to TRBJ1-1; a weak D match, TRBD1 (5 bases). The CDR3 contains 13 residues. Germline V gene sequence: CDR1 MNHEY, CDR2 SVGAGI. Trimming took off 6 bases at V and 4 bases at J, with 12 bases between the two ends. The CDR3 sequence: CASRPQGITEAFF. The CDR3 nucleotides read TGTGCCAGCAGGCCTCAGGGTATCACTGAAGCTTTCTTT.

This rearrangement joins TRBV27 to TRBJ2-7; 7 bases are a match to TRBD1. This CDR3 has 13 amino acids. V gave up 5 bases and J gave up 4 bases; unmatched junction bases: 5. Germline V gene sequence: CDR1 MNHEY, CDR2 SMNVEV (reference sequence). The CDR3 loop is CASSGQADYEQYF. CDR3 in DNA: TGTGCCAGCAGTGGACAGGCAGATTACGAGCAGTACTTC.

The V gene is TRBV24-1, the J gene TRBJ1-2; D remains unclear. The germline V and J ends were trimmed by 4 bases and 2 bases, with 16 bases remaining between them. The CDR3 sequence is 16 residues long. Germline CDR1 reads KGHDR; CDR2 reads SFDVKD. Written as DNA, the CDR3 is TGTGCCACCAGTGACCCCTCGGTAGGACTAAACTATGGCTACACCTTC. Amino acids: CATSDPSVGLNYGYTF.

V usage is TRBV10-3 and J usage is TRBJ2-7, with 8 bases fitting TRBD1. Germline CDR1 and CDR2: ENHRY and SYGVKD. The ends lost 8 bases at V and 5 bases at J; junction bases unmatched: 23. The CDR3 consists of 18 residues. The CDR3 coding sequence is TGTGCCATCTCGGCCTCTCGCCCCCGGACCAGGGGGCATAACGAGCAGTACTTC. Translating it yields CAISASRPRTRGHNEQYF.

The V gene is TRBV27, the J gene TRBJ2-7; 7 bases are a match to TRBD2. With V trimmed by 2 bases and J by 3 bases, 7 bases remained unmatched. The CDR3 has 15 amino acids. Germline V gives CDR1 MNHEY, CDR2 SMNVEV (reference sequence). The CDR3 here is CASSLRRERFYEQYF. The CDR3 region has the DNA TGTGCCAGCAGTTTAAGGCGGGAGCGATTCTACGAGCAGTACTTC.

To note about this clone: The same CDR3 is also encoded by other DNA sequences in this sample. The chain has TRBV15 and TRBJ1-2; TRBD1 matches at 8 bases. Germline loops: CDR1 LNHNV, CDR2 YYDKDF (reference sequence). CDR3 length: 13 amino acids. V was clipped by 3 bases and J by 6 bases; unmatched bases: 3. CDR3 sequence: CATSSGTGDGYTF. The CDR3 bases are TGTGCCACCAGCAGCGGGACAGGAGATGGCTACACCTTC.

A word on this clone: Other DNA sequences of this sample code for an identical CDR3. V usage is TRBV7-9 and J usage is TRBJ1-4; 9 nucleotides match TRBD1. Germline CDR1 is SEHNR and CDR2 is FQNEAQ (reference sequence). The CDR3 is 14 residues long. With V trimmed by 6 bases and J by 4 bases, 3 bases remained unmatched. The CDR3 DNA sequence: TGTGCCAGCAGTTCGGACAGGGGTAATGAAAAACTGTTTTTT. This sequence encodes CASSSDRGNEKLFF.

The chain carries TRBV6-5 and TRBJ1-4; tentative D call: TRBD1 (5 bases). Trimming removed 1 base at V and 5 bases at J, with 8 bases between. Germline V gives CDR1 MNHEY, CDR2 SVGAGI. CDR3 size: 14 residues. CDR3 amino acids: CASSYWGVNEKLFF. For the CDR3, the DNA is TGTGCCAGCAGTTACTGGGGGGTCAATGAAAAACTGTTTTTT.

The chain carries TRBV3-1 (or the pseudogene TRBV3-2) and TRBJ1-6; D is uncertain. The germline gives CDR1 LGHDT, CDR2 YNNKEL (reference sequence). Between the trimmed V and J ends, which lost 1 base and 6 bases, there was a span of 10 bases. The CDR3 is 15 residues long. The CDR3: CASSQVVQSNSPLHF. The DNA for the CDR3 is TGTGCCAGCAGCCAAGTGGTACAGTCTAATTCACCCCTCCACTTT.

The chain has TRBV9 and TRBJ2-5; D is unclear. CDR3 length equals 15 residues. V was clipped by 0 bases and J by 1 base, with 10 bases between them. CDR1 and CDR2 from the germline V gene are SGDLS and YYNGEE. The CDR3 nucleotides are TGTGCCAGCAGCGTAGGCATAACTACCCAAGAGACCCAGTACTTC. This encodes CASSVGITTQETQYF. Together with reference TRBV9 and TRBJ2-5, the CDR3 gives the full variable domain: DSGVTQTPKHLITATGQRVTLRCSPRSGDLSVYWYQQSLDQGLQFLIQYYNGEERAKGNILERFSAQQFPDLHSELNLSSLELGDSALYFCASSVGITTQETQYFGPGTRLLVL.